This TCR beta chain came from a study of blood T cells in healthy people across ages. It was with a sample-barcoded 5' primer and a J-beta primer mix that a second PCR of roughly 7 to 12 cycles was run. No fewer than 2.5 million CDR3-containing paired-end reads came from each sample. TCRdb itself ran the 5' RACE reads through MiXCR, one entry per CDR3 protein. Counted here are 800,000 or so distinct CDR3 sequences, about 59% occurring once; the ten biggest clones make up about a quarter. Losses at the gene ends were 2 bases for V and 1 base for J; bases not matched to a gene: 3. This CDR3 has 16 amino acids. Germline V gives CDR1 SGHVS, CDR2 FNYEAQ. Healthy Caucasian individuals from Russia aged about 6 to 100 were enrolled as donors. Peripheral blood from each donor was collected in a volume of roughly 9.8 milliliters.

The sequencing input was blood. This TCR came from a man aged 25 to 40 in good health. The V and J genes are TRBV7-6 and TRBJ2-1, with 9 nucleotides matching TRBD2. For the CDR3, the DNA is TGTGCCAGCAGCTTATTTCTAGCGGGGTCCTACAATGAGCAGTTCTTC. Translation: CASSLFLAGSYNEQFF.